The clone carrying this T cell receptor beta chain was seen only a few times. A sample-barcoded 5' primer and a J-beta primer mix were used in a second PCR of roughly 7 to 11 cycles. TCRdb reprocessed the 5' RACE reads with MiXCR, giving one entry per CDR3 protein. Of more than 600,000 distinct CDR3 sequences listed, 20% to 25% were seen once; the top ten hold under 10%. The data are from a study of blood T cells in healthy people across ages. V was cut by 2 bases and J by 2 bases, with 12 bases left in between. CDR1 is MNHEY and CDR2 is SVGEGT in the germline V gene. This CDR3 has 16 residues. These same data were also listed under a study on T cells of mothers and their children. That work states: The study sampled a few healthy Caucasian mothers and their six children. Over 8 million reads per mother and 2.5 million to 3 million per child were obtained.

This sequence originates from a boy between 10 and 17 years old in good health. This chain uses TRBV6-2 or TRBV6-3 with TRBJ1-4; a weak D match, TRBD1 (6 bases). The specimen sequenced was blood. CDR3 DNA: TGTGCCAGCAGTTACGACAGGATTATGACTAATGAAAAACTGTTTTTT. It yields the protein CASSYDRIMTNEKLFF.